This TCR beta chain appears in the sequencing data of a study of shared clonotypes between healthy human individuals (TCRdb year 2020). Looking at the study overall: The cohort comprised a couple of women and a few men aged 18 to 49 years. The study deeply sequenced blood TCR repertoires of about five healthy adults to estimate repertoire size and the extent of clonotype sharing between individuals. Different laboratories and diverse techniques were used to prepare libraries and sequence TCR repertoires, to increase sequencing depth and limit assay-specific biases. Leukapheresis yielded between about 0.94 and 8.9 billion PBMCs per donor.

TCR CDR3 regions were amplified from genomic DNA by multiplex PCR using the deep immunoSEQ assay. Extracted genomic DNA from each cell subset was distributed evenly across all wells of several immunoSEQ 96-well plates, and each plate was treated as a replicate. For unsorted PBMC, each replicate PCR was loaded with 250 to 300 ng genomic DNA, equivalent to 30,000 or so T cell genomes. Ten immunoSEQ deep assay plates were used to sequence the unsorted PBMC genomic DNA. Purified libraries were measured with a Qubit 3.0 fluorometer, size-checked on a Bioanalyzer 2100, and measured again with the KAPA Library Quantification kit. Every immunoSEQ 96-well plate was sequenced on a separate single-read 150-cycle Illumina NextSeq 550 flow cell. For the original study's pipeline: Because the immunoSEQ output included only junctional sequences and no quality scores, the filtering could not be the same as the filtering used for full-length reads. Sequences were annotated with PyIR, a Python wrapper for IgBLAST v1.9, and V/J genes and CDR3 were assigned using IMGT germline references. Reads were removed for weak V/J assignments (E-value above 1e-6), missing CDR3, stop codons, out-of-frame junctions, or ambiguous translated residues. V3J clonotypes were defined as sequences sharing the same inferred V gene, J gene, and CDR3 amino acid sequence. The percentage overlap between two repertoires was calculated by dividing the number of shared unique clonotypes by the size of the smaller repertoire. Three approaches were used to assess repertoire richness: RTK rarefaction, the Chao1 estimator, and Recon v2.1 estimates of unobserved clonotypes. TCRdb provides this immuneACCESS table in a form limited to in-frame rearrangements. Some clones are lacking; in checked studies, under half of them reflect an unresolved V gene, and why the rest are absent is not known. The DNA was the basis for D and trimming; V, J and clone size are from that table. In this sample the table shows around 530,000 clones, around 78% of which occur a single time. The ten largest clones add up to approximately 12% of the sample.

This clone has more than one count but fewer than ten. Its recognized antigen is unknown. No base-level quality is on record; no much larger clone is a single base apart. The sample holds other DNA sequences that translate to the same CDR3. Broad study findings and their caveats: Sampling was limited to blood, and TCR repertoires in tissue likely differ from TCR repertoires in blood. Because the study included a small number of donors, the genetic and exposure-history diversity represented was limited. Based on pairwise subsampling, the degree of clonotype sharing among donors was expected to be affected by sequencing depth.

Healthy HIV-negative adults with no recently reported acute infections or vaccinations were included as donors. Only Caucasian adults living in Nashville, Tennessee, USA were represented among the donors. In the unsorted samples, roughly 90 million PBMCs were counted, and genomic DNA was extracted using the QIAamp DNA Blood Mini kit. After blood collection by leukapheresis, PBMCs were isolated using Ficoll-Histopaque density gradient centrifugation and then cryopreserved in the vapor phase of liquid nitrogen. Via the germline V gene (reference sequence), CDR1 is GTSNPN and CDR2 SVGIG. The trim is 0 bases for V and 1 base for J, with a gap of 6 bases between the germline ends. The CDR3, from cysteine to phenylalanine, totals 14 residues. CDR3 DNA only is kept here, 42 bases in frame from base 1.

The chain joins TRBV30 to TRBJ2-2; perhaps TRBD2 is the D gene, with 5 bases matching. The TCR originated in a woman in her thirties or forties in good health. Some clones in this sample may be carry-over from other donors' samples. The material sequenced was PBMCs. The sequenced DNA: TGTGCCTGGAGTGTAGGAGGGAACACCGGGGAGCTGTTTTTT. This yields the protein CAWSVGGNTGELFF.